This is a list of T cell receptor beta chains from one sample in a study of tumor and adjacent non-tumor tissue in lung cancer. TCRdb used MiXCR to reprocess the multiplex PCR reads, holding one entry per CDR3 protein. The sample yields more than 90,000 distinct CDR3 sequences, roughly 66% seen once. Sequencing was performed on lung tumor tissue. The receptors come from a man aged 55 to 70 with non-small cell lung cancer. Both conserved end residues are trimmed from each CDR3. Each record gives: CDR3 protein, V gene.

ASSPKDSLVGYGYA TRBV6-2/TRBV6-3
SAGTSGAPQETQY TRBV20-1
ASSFGTRGIIDTQY TRBV7-9
ANSVEGQYNEKLF TRBV9
ASSLGGPGGNQPQY TRBV5-4
ASSYSVQGAGYT TRBV6-5
ASSHGRGALDSNQPQH TRBV28
ASIAGAAELF TRBV6-5
DSSQDRAEKLF TRBV4-3
SVLQGGTNGELF TRBV29-1
ASSDQETQY TRBV5-4
ANTHIQPGSERY TRBV6-1
STGTSGAIKEQF TRBV29-1
ASSLAKGKITDTQY TRBV7-9
SVEDLQWRTNGEQF TRBV29-1
VSSFSGRALIETQY TRBV28
ACSQNPDIQETQY TRBV4-2
VSSFQGTIYEQY TRBV11-3
SDVDGVSSYNEQF TRBV29-1
ASSLLGLAAVSYEQY TRBV7-8
ASNTNLNNEQY TRBV14